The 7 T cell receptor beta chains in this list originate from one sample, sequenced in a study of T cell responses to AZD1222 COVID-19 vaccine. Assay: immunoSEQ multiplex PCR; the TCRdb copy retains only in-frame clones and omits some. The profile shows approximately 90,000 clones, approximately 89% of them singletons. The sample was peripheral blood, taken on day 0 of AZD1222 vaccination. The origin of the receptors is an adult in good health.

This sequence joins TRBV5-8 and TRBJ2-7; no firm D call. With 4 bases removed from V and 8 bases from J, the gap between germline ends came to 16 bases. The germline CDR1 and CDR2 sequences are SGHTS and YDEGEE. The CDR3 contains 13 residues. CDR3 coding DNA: TGTGCCAGCAGCGGGCTGTCGCCGGCTAAGCAGTACTTC. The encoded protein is CASSGLSPAKQYF.

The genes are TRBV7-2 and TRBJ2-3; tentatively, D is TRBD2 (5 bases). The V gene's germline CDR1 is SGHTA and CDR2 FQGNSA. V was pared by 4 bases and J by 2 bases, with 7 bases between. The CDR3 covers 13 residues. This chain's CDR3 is CASSSDYTDTQYF. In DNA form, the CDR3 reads TGTGCCAGCAGCTCTGACTACACAGATACGCAGTATTTT.

For the CDR3, the DNA is TGTGCCAGCAGTGGCGTGGCTAATTCACCCCTCCACTTT. Amino acids: CASSGVANSPLHF. The V gene is TRBV6-4, the J gene TRBJ1-6; no reliable D call. The CDR3 consists of 13 residues. Germline values: CDR1 MRHNA, CDR2 SNTAGT. Trimming removed 4 bases at V and 6 bases at J, with 7 bases between.

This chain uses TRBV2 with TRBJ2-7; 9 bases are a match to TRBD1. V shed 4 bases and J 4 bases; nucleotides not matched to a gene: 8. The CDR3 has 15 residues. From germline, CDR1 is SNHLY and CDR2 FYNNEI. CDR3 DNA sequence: TGTGCCAGCAGTGGAGGGATAGGACAGGGGTACGAGCAGTACTTC. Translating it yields CASSGGIGQGYEQYF.

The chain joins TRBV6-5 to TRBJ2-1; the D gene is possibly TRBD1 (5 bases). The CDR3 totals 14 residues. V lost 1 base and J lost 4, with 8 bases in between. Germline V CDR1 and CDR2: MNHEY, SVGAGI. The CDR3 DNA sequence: TGTGCCAGCAGTTACTACGACAGATACAATGAGCAGTTCTTC. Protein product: CASSYYDRYNEQFF.

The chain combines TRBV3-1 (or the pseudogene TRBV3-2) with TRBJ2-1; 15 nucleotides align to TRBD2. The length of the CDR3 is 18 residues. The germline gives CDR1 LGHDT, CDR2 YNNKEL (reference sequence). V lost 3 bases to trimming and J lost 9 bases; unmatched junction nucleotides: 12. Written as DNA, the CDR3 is TGTGCCAGCAGCCAGGGACTAGCGGGGGGCCCTGGGGATGGTGAGCAGTTCTTC. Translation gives CASSQGLAGGPGDGEQFF.

The DNA of the CDR3 is TGTGCCAGCAGCCGCCAGGAGGGCGCAGGTTCACCCCTCCACTTT. As protein: CASSRQEGAGSPLHF. The rearrangement links TRBV7-6 to TRBJ1-6; D unclear. Trimming removed 5 bases from V and 9 bases from J, with 17 bases in between. The V gene's germline CDR1 is SGHVS and CDR2 FNYEAQ. CDR3 length equals 15 residues.